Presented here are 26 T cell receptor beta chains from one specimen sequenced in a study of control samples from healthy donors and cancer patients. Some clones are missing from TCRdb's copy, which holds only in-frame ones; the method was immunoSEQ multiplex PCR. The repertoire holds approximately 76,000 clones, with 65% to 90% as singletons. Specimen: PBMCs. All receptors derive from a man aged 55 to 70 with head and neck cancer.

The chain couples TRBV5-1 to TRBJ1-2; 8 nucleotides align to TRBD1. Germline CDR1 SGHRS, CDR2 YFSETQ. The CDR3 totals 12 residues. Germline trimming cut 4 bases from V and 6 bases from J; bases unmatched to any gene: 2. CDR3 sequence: CASSPDRDGYTF. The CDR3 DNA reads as TGCGCCAGCAGCCCGGACAGGGATGGCTACACCTTC.

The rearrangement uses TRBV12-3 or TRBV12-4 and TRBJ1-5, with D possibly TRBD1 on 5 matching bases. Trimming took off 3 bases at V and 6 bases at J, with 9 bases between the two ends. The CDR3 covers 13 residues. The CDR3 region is CASSFGASQPQHF. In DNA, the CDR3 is TGTGCCAGCAGTTTCGGGGCTTCTCAGCCCCAGCATTTT.

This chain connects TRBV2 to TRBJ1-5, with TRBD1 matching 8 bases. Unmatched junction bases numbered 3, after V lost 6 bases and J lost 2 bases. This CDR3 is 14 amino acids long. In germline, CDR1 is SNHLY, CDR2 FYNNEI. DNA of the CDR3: TGTGCCAGCAGCTCGACAGGGGGCAATCAGCCCCAGCATTTT. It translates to CASSSTGGNQPQHF.

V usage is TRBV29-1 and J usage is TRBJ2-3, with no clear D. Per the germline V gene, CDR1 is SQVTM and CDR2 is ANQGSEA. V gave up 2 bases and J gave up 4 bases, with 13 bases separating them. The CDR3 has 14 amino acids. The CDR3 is CSVEPTVIPDTQYF. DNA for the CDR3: TGCAGCGTTGAACCCACGGTGATCCCAGATACGCAGTATTTT.

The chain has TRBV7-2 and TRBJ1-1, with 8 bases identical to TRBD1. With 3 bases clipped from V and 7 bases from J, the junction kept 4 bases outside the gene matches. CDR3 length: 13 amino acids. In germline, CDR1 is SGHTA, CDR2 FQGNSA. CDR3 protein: CASSLGQDLEAFF. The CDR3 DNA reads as TGTGCCAGCAGCTTGGGACAGGACCTTGAAGCTTTCTTT.

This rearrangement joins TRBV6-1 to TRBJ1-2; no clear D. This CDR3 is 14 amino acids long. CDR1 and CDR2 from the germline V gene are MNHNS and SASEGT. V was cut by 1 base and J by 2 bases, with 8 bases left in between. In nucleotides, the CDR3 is TGTGCCAGCAGTGAAGGCGGGAACAACTATGGCTACACCTTC. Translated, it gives CASSEGGNNYGYTF.

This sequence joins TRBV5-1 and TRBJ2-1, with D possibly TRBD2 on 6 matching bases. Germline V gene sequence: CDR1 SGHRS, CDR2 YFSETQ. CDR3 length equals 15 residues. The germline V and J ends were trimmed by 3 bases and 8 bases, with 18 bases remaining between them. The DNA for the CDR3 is TGCGCCAGCAGCTGGGAGCGGGCCCCCGGGGATGAGCAGTTCTTC. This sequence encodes CASSWERAPGDEQFF.

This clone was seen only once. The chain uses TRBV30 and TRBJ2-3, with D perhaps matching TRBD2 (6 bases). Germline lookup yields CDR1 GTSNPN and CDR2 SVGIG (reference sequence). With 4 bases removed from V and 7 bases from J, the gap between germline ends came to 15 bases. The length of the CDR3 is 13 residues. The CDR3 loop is CAWNREPRNTQYF. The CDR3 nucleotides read TGTGCCTGGAATCGGGAGCCTAGGAATACGCAGTATTTT.

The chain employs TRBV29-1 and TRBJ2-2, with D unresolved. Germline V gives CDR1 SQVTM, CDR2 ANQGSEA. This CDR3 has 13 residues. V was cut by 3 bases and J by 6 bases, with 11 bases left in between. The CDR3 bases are TGCAGCGTTGACGTATTACCGTCCGGGGAGCTGTTTTTT. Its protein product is CSVDVLPSGELFF.

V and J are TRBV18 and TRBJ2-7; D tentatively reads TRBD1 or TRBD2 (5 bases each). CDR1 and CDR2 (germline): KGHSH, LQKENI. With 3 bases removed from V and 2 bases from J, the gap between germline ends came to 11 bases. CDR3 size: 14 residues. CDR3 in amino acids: CASSPGPSAYEQYF. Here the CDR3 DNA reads TGTGCCAGCTCACCGGGACCCTCGGCCTACGAGCAGTACTTC.

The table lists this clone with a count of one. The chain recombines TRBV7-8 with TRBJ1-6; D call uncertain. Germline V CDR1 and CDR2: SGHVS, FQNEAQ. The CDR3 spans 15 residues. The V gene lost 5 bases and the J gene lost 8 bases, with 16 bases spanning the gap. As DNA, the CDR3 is TGTGCCAGCAGCCCCTGGTTACGGTTTGATTCACCCCTCCACTTT. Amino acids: CASSPWLRFDSPLHF.

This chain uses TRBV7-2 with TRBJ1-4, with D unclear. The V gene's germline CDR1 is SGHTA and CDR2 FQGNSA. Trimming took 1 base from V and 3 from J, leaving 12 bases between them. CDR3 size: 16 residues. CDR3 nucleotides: TGTGCCAGCAGCTTAGTATGGAGGAAATCTAATGAAAAACTGTTTTTT. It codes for CASSLVWRKSNEKLFF.

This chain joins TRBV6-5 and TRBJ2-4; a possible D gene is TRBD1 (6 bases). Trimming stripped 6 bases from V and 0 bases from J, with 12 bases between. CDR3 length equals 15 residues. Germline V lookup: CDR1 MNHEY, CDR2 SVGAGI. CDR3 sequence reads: CASRIDRLAKNIQYF. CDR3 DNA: TGTGCCAGCAGGATTGACAGGCTAGCCAAAAACATTCAGTACTTC.

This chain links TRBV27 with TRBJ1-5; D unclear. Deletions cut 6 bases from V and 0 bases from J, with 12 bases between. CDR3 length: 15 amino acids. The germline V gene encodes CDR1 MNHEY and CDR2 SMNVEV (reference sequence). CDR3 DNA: TGTGCCAGCAGACGTCATCTGGATAGCAATCAGCCCCAGCATTTT. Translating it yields CASRRHLDSNQPQHF.

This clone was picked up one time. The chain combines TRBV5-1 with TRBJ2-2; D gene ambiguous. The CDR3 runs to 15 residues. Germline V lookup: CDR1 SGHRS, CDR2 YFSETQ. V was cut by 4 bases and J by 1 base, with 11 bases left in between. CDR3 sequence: CASSLGPLNTGELFF. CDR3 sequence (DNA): TGCGCCAGCAGCCTAGGACCTCTGAACACCGGGGAGCTGTTTTTT. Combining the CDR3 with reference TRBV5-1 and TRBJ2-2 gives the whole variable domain KAGVTQTPRYLIKTRGQQVTLSCSPISGHRSVSWYQQTPGQGLQFLFEYFSETQRNKGNFPGRFSGRQFSNSRSEMNVSTLELGDSALYLCASSLGPLNTGELFFGEGSRLTVL.

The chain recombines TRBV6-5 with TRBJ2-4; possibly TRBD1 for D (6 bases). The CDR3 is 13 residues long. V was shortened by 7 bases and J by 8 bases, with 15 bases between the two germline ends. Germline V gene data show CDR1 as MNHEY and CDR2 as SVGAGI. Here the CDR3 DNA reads TGTGCCAGCACCGTAACAGGGTGGGACATTCAGTACTTC. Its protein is CASTVTGWDIQYF.

The CDR3 loop reads CASSDSLAGGTDTQYF. The DNA for the CDR3 is TGTGCCAGCAGTGATAGCCTAGCGGGAGGGACCGATACGCAGTATTTT. The chain employs TRBV6-4 and TRBJ2-3, with TRBD2 matching 12 bases. J was trimmed by 6 bases and V by 3 bases; bases with no gene match: 7. The CDR3 loop spans 16 amino acids. CDR1 and CDR2 (germline): MRHNA, SNTAGT.

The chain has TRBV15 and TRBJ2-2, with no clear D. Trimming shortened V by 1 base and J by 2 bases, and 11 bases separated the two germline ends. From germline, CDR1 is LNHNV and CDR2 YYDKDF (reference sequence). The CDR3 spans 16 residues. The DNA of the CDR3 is TGTGCCACCAGCAGAGGGCAGACCGTCAACACCGGGGAGCTGTTTTTT. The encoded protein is CATSRGQTVNTGELFF.

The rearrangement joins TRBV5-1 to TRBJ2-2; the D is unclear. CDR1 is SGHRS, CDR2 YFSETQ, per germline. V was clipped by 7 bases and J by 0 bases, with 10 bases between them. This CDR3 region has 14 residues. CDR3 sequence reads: CASGIQANTGELFF. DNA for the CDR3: TGCGCCAGCGGAATTCAAGCGAACACCGGGGAGCTGTTTTTT.

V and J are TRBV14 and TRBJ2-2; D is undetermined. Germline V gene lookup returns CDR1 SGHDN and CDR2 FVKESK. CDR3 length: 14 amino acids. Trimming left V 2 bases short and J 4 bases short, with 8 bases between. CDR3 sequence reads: CASSQYGSTGELFF. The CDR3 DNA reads TGTGCCAGCAGCCAATACGGGTCCACCGGGGAGCTGTTTTTT.

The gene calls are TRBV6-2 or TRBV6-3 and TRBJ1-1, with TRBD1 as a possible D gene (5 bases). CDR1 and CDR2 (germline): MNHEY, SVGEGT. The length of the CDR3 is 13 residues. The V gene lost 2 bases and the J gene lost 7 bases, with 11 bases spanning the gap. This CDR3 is CASSYRGGVEAFF. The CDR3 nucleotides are TGTGCCAGCAGTTACCGGGGGGGGGTTGAAGCTTTCTTT.

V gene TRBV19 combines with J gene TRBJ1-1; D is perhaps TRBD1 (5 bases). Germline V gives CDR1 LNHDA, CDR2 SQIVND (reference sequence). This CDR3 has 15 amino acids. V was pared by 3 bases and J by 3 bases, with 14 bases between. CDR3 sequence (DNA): TGTGCCAGTAGTATTCGTGGGGGTCACGACACTGAAGCTTTCTTT. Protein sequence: CASSIRGGHDTEAFF.

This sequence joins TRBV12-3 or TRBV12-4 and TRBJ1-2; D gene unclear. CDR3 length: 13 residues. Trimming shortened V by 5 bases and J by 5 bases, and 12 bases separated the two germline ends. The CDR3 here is CASSATVGYGYTF. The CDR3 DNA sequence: TGTGCCAGCAGTGCAACAGTCGGATATGGCTACACCTTC.

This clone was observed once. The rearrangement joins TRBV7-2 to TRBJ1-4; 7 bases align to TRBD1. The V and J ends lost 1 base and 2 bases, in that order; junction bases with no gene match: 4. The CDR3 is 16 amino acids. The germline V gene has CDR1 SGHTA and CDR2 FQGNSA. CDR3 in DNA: TGTGCCAGCAGCTTAGGGAGCAGGGGGACTAATGAAAAACTGTTTTTT. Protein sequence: CASSLGSRGTNEKLFF.

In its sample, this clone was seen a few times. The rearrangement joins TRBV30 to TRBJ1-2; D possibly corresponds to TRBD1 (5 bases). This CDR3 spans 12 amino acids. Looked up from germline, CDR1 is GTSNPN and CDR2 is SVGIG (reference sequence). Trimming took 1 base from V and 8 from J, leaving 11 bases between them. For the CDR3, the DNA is TGTGCCTGGAGTGCCCGGGGGAGGGGCTACACCTTC. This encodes CAWSARGRGYTF.

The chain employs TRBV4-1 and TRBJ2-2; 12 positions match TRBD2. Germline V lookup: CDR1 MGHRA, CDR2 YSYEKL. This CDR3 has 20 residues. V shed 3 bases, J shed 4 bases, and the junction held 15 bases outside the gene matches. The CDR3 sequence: CASSQRLMTSGRRGTGELFF. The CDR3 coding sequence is TGCGCCAGCAGCCAGAGACTTATGACTAGCGGGAGAAGGGGCACCGGGGAGCTGTTTTTT.